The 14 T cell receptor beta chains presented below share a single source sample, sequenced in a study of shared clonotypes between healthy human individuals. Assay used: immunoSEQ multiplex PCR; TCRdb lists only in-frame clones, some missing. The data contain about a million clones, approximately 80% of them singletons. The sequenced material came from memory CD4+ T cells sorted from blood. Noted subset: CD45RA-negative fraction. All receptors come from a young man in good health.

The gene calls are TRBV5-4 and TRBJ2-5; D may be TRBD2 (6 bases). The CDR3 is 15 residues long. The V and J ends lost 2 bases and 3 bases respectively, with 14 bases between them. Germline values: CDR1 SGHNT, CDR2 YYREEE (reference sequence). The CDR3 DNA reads TGTGCCAGCAGCTTCCCGCGGGACTCCAAAGAGACCCAGTACTTC. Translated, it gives CASSFPRDSKETQYF.

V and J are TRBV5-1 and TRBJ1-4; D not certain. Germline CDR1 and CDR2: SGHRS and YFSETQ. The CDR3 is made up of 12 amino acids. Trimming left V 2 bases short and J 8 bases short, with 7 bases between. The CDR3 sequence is CASSLREEKLFF. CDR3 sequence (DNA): TGCGCCAGCAGCTTAAGGGAGGAAAAACTGTTTTTT.

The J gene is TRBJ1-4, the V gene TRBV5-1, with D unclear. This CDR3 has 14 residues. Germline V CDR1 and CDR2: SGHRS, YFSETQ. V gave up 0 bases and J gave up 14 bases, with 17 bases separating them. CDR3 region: CASSLVGQSEPLFF. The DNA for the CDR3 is TGCGCCAGCAGCTTGGTCGGGCAGTCCGAGCCCCTGTTTTTT.

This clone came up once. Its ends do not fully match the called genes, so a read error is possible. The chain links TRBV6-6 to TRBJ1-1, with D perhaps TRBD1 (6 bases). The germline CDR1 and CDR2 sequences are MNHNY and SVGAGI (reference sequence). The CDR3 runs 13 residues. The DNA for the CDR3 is TGTGCCAGCAGTTACGCCTCGGGGGGGCAAGTTTCGTTT. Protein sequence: CASSYASGGQVSF.

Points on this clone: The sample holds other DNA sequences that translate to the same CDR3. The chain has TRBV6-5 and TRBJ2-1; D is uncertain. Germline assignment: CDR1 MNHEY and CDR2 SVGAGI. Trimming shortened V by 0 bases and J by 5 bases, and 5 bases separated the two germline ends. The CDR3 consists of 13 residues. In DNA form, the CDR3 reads TGTGCCAGCAGTTACTCGGTCAACAATGAGCAGTTCTTC. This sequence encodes CASSYSVNNEQFF.

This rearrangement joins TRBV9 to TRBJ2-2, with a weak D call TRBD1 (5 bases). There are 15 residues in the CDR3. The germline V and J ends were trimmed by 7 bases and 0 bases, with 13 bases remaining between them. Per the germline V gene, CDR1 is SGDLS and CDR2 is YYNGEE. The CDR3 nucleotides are TGTGCCAGCTCCCCTGGACAATCGAACACCGGGGAGCTGTTTTTT. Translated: CASSPGQSNTGELFF.

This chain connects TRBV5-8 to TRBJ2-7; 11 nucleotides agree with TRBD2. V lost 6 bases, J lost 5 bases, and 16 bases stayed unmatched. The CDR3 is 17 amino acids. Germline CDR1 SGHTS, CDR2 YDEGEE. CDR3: CASTLWADTSGRNEQYF. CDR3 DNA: TGTGCCAGCACCCTGTGGGCAGACACTAGCGGGAGAAACGAGCAGTACTTC.

The CDR3 protein is CASSPGTGGEKLFF. CDR3 coding DNA: TGTGCCAGCAGCCCCGGGACAGGCGGGGAAAAACTGTTTTTT. The rearrangement uses TRBV5-8 and TRBJ1-4; 8 nucleotides match TRBD1. V was clipped by 4 bases and J by 8 bases; unmatched bases: 7. CDR3 size: 14 residues. The germline V gene has CDR1 SGHTS and CDR2 YDEGEE.

The CDR3 region has the DNA TGTGCCAGTAGTATACAATTTTTTGGTTTCTATGGCTACACCTTC. It codes for CASSIQFFGFYGYTF. This chain uses TRBV19 with TRBJ1-2; no reliable D call. CDR1 is LNHDA, CDR2 SQIVND, per germline (reference sequence). With 2 bases removed from V and 4 bases from J, the gap between germline ends came to 14 bases. The CDR3 spans 15 residues.

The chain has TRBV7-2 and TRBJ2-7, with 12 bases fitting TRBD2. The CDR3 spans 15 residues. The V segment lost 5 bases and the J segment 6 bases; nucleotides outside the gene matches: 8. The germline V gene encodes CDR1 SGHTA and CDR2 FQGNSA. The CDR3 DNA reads TGTGCCAGCAGCCTGGGACTAGCGGGTGCCCGCGAGCAGTACTTC. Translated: CASSLGLAGAREQYF.

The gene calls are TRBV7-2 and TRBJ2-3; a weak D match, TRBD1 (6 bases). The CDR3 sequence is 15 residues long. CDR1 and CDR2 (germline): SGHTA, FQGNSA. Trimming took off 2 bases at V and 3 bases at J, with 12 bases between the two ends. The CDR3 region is CASSLLTGKTDTQYF. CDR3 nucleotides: TGTGCCAGCAGCTTATTAACAGGGAAGACAGATACGCAGTATTTT.

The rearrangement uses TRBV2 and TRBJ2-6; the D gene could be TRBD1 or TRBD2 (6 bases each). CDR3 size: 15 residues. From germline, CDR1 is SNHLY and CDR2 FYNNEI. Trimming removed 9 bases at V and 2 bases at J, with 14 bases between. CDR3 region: CARGRNRAGANVLTF. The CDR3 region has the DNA TGTGCCAGGGGGAGGAACAGGGCTGGGGCCAACGTCCTGACTTTC. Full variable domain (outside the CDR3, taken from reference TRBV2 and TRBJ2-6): EPEVTQTPSHQVTQMGQEVILRCVPISNHLYFYWYRQILGQKVEFLVSFYNNEISEKSEIFDDQFSVERPDGSNFTLKIRSTKLEDSAMYFCARGRNRAGANVLTFGAGSRLTVL.

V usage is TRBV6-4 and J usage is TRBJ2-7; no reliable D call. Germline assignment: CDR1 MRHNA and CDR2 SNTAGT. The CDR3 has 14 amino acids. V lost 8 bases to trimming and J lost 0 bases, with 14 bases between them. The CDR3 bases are TGTGCCAGCGACCCTGGCGGCAGCTCCTACGAGCAGTACTTC. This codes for CASDPGGSSYEQYF.

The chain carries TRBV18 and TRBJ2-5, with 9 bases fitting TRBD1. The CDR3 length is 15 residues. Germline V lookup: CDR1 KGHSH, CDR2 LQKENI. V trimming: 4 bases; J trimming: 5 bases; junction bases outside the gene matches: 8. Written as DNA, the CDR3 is TGTGCCAGCTCACTTAACACCGGACAGGGGGAGACCCAGTACTTC. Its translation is CASSLNTGQGETQYF.